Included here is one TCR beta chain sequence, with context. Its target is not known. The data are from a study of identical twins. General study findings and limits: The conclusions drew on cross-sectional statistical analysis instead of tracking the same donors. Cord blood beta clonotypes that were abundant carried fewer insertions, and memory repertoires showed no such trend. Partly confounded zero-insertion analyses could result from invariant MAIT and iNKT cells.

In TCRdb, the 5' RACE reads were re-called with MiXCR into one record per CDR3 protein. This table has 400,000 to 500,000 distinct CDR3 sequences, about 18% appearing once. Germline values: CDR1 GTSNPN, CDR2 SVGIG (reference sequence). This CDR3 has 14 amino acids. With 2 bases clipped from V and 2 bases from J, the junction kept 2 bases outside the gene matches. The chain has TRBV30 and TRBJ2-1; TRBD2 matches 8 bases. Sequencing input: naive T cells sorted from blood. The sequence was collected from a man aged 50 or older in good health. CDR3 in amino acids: CAWSKGLAYNEQFF. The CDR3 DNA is TGTGCCTGGAGTAAGGGACTAGCCTACAATGAGCAGTTCTTC.